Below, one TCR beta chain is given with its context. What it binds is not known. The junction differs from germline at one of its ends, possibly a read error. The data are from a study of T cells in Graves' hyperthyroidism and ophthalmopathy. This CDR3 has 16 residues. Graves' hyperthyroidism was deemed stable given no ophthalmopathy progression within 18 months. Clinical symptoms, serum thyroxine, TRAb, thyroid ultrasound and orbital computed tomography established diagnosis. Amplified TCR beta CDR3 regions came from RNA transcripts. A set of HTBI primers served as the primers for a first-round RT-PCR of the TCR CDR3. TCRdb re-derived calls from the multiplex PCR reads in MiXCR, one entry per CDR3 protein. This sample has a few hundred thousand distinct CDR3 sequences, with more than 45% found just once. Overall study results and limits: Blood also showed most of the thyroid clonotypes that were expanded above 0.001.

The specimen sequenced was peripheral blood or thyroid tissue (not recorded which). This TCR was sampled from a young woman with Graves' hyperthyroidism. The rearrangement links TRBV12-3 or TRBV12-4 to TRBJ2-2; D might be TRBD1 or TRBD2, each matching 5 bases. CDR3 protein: CASSPPWGINTGELFF. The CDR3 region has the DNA TGTGCCAGCAGTCCACCCTGGGGGATCAACACCGGGGAACTGTTTTTT.